This T cell receptor (beta chain) appears in the sequencing data of a study of vaccination effects on CD4 cells after COVID-19. Ahead of sequencing, the ViraFEST assay grew antigen-specific CD4+ T cells using viral peptide pools. When around nine days of culture had elapsed, CD4+ T cells were isolated. Two-dose vaccination with either BNT162b2 or mRNA-1273 was given to the participants. Vaccine recipients had no previous SARS-CoV-2 infection; their nucleocapsid antibodies were negative. About this clone itself: Its matching antigen is unknown.

Whole-study findings and limits: The study dataset contains few convalescent patients and includes no early post-infection timepoints. Cross-reaction with common cold coronaviruses was seen in only 1 of 255 vaccine-induced clones from healthy vaccinees. Infection-derived and vaccine-derived clones contracted markedly late after vaccination.

Sequenced by immunoSEQ multiplex PCR; TCRdb stores in-frame clones only, minus some. The table shows about 24,000 clones, with more than 60% occurring only once. V was shortened by 4 bases and J by 3 bases, with 14 bases between the two germline ends. CDR3 length: 14 amino acids. Germline V gene data show CDR1 as SGHRS and CDR2 as YFSETQ. J is TRBJ2-7 and V is TRBV5-1; the D gene is possibly TRBD2 (5 bases). The starting material was CD4+ T cells from PBMCs cultured with SARS-CoV-2 spike peptides, obtained after COVID-19 vaccination. This TCR was recovered from a human donor who received a COVID-19 vaccine. The CDR3 is CASSMIGDGYEQYF. The CDR3 DNA reads TGCGCCAGCAGCATGATCGGGGATGGCTACGAGCAGTACTTC. The full variable domain, in which reference TRBV5-1 and TRBJ2-7 provide the parts outside the CDR3, is KAGVTQTPRYLIKTRGQQVTLSCSPISGHRSVSWYQQTPGQGLQFLFEYFSETQRNKGNFPGRFSGRQFSNSRSEMNVSTLELGDSALYLCASSMIGDGYEQYFGPGTRLTVT.